These 17 T cell receptor beta chains share one sample of origin, sequenced in a study of blood T cell repertoires in COVID-19. The data were produced by immunoSEQ multiplex PCR, yet TCRdb's version contains in-frame clones alone and is incomplete. Of fewer than 350,000 clones in the sample, around 86% were seen once. Sequenced input: peripheral blood. All receptors come from a woman aged 30 to 39 who had recovered from COVID-19.

On this clone itself: Germline and junction disagree at one end, which may indicate a read error. Other DNA sequences from this sample encode an identical CDR3 as well. The chain recombines TRBV3-1 (or the pseudogene TRBV3-2) with TRBJ1-5, with 7 nucleotides matching TRBD1. This CDR3 comprises 13 residues. Germline V gene data show CDR1 as LGHDT and CDR2 as YNNKEL (reference sequence). The CDR3, as DNA: TGTGCCAGCAGCTCACAGGGGCGTCAGCCTCAGCATTTT. Protein product: CASSSQGRQPQHF.

This chain uses TRBV7-3 with TRBJ2-1; 7 nucleotides align to TRBD2. V lost 5 bases to trimming and J lost 2 bases; unmatched junction nucleotides: 12. Germline CDR1 and CDR2: SGHTA and FQGTGA. The CDR3 has 17 residues. As DNA, the CDR3 is TGTGCCAGCAGCGGCTATCAGCGGGATCAACCCTACAATGAGCAGTTCTTC. It specifies CASSGYQRDQPYNEQFF.

This chain joins TRBV27 and TRBJ1-5, with D possibly being TRBD1 (5 bases). The ends were cut back, 3 bases at V and 6 bases at J, with 12 bases in the middle. The germline V gene has CDR1 MNHEY and CDR2 SMNVEV (reference sequence). This CDR3 contains 14 residues. CDR3 in DNA: TGTGCCAGCAGTTTCGGAAGGGGATCTCAGCCCCAGCATTTT. This gives the protein CASSFGRGSQPQHF.

This chain uses TRBV5-4 with TRBJ2-7; D possibly corresponds to TRBD2 (6 bases). Per the germline V gene, CDR1 is SGHNT and CDR2 is YYREEE (reference sequence). The CDR3 is 13 amino acids. V shed 4 bases and J shed 3 bases, with 11 bases lying between them. The CDR3 protein is CASSHARDYEQYF. The DNA of the CDR3 is TGTGCCAGCAGCCACGCGCGGGACTACGAGCAGTACTTC.

The chain has TRBV9 and TRBJ2-6; TRBD2 aligns across 16 bases. CDR1 and CDR2 from the germline V gene are SGDLS and YYNGEE. This CDR3 comprises 19 residues. After removal of 2 bases from V and 4 bases from J, the junction contained 6 bases not matched to a gene. This chain's CDR3 is CASSVGLAGGPWGANVLTF. The CDR3 DNA reads as TGTGCCAGCAGCGTGGGACTAGCGGGAGGGCCATGGGGGGCCAACGTCCTGACTTTC.

This clone was observed once. The genes are TRBV12-3 or TRBV12-4 and TRBJ1-2; TRBD1 might be the D (6 bases). The CDR3 contains 13 residues. The V end lost 3 bases, the J end lost 7 bases, and 12 bases lay between the germline ends. CDR3 coding DNA: TGTGCCAGCAGTTTCCCAGGGGTCGGTGGCTACACCTTC. Protein sequence: CASSFPGVGGYTF.

This chain joins TRBV19 and TRBJ2-1; perhaps TRBD2 as D (6 bases). Germline-derived CDR1 and CDR2 are LNHDA and SQIVND (reference sequence). This CDR3 is built from 13 residues. Trimming removed 8 bases from V and 2 bases from J, with 10 bases in between. The DNA for the CDR3 is TGTGCCAGTGGGACTCATACCTACAATGAGCAGTTCTTC. This sequence encodes CASGTHTYNEQFF.

The chain has TRBV6-6 and TRBJ2-7; 8 bases map to TRBD1. After removal of 5 bases from V and 4 bases from J, the junction contained 7 bases not matched to a gene. The CDR3 consists of 14 residues. Germline V CDR1 and CDR2: MNHNY, SVGAGI (reference sequence). This CDR3 is CASSPDRVQYEQYF. The CDR3 region has the DNA TGTGCCAGCAGTCCGGACAGGGTGCAGTACGAGCAGTACTTC.

The chain is built from TRBV19 and TRBJ1-1, with D perhaps TRBD1 (6 bases). V lost 7 bases and J 2 bases, leaving 11 bases between the germline ends. Germline assignment: CDR1 LNHDA and CDR2 SQIVND (reference sequence). This CDR3 has 13 residues. CDR3 sequence: CASISQGNTEAFF. The CDR3, as DNA: TGTGCCAGTATATCACAGGGAAACACTGAAGCTTTCTTT. The full variable domain, its missing parts supplied by reference TRBV19 and TRBJ1-1, is DGGITQSPKYLFRKEGQNVTLSCEQNLNHDAMYWYRQDPGQGLRLIYYSQIVNDFQKGDIAEGYSVSREKKESFPLTVTSAQKNPTAFYLCASISQGNTEAFFGQGTRLTVV.

Only one count was recorded for this clone. The chain recombines TRBV20-1 with TRBJ1-1; unclear D gene. This CDR3 contains 11 residues. Germline CDR1 reads DFQATT; CDR2 reads SNEGSKA (reference sequence). V lost 6 bases and J lost 7, with 12 bases in between. The CDR3 nucleotides are TGCAGTGCCCCCACTGCGGTTGAAGCTTTCTTT. It encodes CSAPTAVEAFF.

The chain combines TRBV4-3 with TRBJ2-3; 10 bases match TRBD2. In germline, CDR1 is LGHNA, CDR2 YSLEER. CDR3 length equals 18 residues. V dropped 1 base and J dropped 4; count of bases not matched to a gene: 11. This chain's CDR3 is CASSQGTSLAGAADTQYF. The DNA for the CDR3 is TGCGCCAGCAGCCAAGGGACCAGCCTAGCGGGAGCAGCAGATACGCAGTATTTT.

The chain uses TRBV6-5 and TRBJ2-5, with D tentatively TRBD2 (6 bases). The germline V and J ends were trimmed by 4 bases and 5 bases, with 11 bases remaining between them. The CDR3 extends over 13 amino acids. Germline V gives CDR1 MNHEY, CDR2 SVGAGI. CDR3 DNA sequence: TGTGCCAGCAGTTCGGGGGTCGGGGAGACCCAGTACTTC. This encodes CASSSGVGETQYF.

V gene TRBV28 combines with J gene TRBJ1-2; D unclear. CDR3 size: 11 residues. Germline V gene lookup returns CDR1 MDHEN and CDR2 SYDVKM. The V end was cut by 5 bases, the J end by 4 bases, with 5 bases between. Here the CDR3 DNA reads TGTGCCAGCAGTGGCAGCTATGGCTACACCTTC. It encodes CASSGSYGYTF.

The DNA of the CDR3 is TGTGCCAGCAGCTTCTTTCAGGGGGTAGCTGGAAACACCATATATTTT. Its translation: CASSFFQGVAGNTIYF. The chain recombines TRBV5-6 with TRBJ1-3, with 7 bases identical to TRBD1. In germline, CDR1 is SGHDT, CDR2 YYEEEE. Unmatched junction bases numbered 7, after V lost 2 bases and J lost 2 bases. The CDR3 is made up of 16 amino acids.

The CDR3 region is CASSSEGLAGSTTEDNEQFF. The CDR3 DNA reads TGTGCCAGCAGCTCGGAGGGACTAGCGGGAAGTACGACAGAGGACAATGAGCAGTTCTTC. This chain links TRBV4-2 with TRBJ2-1; 13 nucleotides align to TRBD2. J was trimmed by 5 bases and V by 5 bases; bases with no gene match: 18. Germline V gene lookup returns CDR1 LGHNA and CDR2 YNFKEQ. There are 20 residues in the CDR3.

This chain connects TRBV7-9 to TRBJ1-1; 7 bases match TRBD1. With 3 bases clipped from V and 5 bases from J, the junction kept 3 bases outside the gene matches. The germline CDR1 and CDR2 sequences are SEHNR and FQNEAQ (reference sequence). CDR3 length: 13 residues. The CDR3 DNA follows: TGTGCCAGCAGCTTCCCAGGGGGAACTGAAGCTTTCTTT. This translates into CASSFPGGTEAFF.

This clone appeared a few times. This rearrangement joins TRBV24-1 to TRBJ2-3, with 10 bases that match TRBD1. CDR3 length equals 14 residues. Trimming at V came to 7 bases and at J to 5 bases, leaving 5 bases not matched to a gene. Looked up from germline, CDR1 is KGHDR and CDR2 is SFDVKD. The DNA of the CDR3 is TGTGCCACCAGCCGGGACAGGGGTAAAGATACGCAGTATTTT. This codes for CATSRDRGKDTQYF.